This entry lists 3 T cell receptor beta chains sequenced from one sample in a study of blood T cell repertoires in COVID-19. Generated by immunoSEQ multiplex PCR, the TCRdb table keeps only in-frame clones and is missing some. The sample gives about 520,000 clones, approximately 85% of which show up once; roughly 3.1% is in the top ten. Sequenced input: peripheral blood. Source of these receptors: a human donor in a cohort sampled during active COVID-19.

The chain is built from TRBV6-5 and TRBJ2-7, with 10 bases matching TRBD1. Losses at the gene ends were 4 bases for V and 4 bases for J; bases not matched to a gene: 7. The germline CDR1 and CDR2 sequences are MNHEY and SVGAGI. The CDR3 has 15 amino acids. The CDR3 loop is CASSSGTGATYEQYF. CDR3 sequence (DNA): TGTGCCAGCAGTTCCGGGACAGGGGCAACTTACGAGCAGTACTTC.

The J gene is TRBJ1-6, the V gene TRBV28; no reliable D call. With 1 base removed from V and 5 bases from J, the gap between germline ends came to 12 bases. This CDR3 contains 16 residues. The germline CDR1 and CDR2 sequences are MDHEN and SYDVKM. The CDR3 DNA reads TGTGCCAGCAGTTTATCCGCGGAGTGGGATAATTCACCCCTCCACTTT. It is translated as CASSLSAEWDNSPLHF.

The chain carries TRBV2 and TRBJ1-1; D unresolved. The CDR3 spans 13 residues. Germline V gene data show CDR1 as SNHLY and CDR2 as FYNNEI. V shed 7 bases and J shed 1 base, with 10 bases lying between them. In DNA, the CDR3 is TGTGCCAGCATATTAGAGGGGAACACTGAAGCTTTCTTT. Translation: CASILEGNTEAFF.